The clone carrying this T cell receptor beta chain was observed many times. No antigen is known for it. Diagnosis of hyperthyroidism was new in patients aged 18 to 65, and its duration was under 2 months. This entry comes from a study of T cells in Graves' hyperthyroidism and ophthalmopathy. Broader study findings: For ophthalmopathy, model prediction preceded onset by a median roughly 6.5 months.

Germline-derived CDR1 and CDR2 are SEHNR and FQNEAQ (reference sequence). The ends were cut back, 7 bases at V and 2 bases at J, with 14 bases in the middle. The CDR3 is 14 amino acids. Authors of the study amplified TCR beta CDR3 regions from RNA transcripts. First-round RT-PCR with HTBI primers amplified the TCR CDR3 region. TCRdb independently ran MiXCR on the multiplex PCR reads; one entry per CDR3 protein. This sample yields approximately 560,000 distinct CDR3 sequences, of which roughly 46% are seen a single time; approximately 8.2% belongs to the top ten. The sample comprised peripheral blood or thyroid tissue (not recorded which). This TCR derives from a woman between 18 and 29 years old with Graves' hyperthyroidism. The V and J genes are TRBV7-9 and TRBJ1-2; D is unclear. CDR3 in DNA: TGTGCCAGCAACCCGTCCGCCACGAACTATGGCTACACCTTC. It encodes CASNPSATNYGYTF.